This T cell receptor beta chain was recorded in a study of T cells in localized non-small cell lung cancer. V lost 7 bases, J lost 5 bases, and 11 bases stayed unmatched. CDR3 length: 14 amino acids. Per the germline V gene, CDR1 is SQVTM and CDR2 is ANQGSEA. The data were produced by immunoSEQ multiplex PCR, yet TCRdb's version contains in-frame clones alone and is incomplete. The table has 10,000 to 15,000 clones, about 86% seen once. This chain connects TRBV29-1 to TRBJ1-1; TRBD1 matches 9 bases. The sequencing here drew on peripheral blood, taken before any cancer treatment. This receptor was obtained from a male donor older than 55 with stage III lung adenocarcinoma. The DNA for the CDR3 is TGCAGCGCTGATATCGGGACAGGGATAACTGAAGCTTTCTTT. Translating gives CSADIGTGITEAFF. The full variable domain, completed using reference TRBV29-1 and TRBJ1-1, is SAVISQKPSRDICQRGTSLTIQCQVDSQVTMMFWYRQQPGQSLTLIATANQGSEATYESGFVIDKFPISRPNLTFSTLTVSNMSPEDSSIYLCSADIGTGITEAFFGQGTRLTVV.